The source of this TCR beta chain is a study of OX40 agonist ivuxolimab in advanced cancers. Overall study: An agonistic anti-OX40 (CD134) antibody, ivuxolimab, was used to treat the patients.

About this clone: Its matching antigen is unknown.

The CDR3 is 15 residues long. Germline CDR1 MDHEN, CDR2 SYDVKM. Trimming took 6 bases from V and 4 from J, leaving 18 bases between them. Study outcomes and limitations: Among the lowest peripheral clonal expansion occurred in 0.1-3.0 mg/kg partial responders.

TCRdb's table, derived via immunoSEQ multiplex PCR, lists solely in-frame clones and lacks some. The sample lists 20,000 or so clones, about 83% occurring once. This chain connects TRBV28 to TRBJ1-2; D not certain. This TCR was recovered from an adult with an advanced solid tumor such as melanoma, head and neck, liver or kidney cancer. Source: CD4+ or CD8+ T cells sorted from blood, taken in a trial of the OX40 agonist ivuxolimab. This CDR3 is CASSSRRTLTYGYTF. DNA of the CDR3: TGTGCCAGCAGCTCCCGACGGACCCTGACCTATGGCTACACCTTC.